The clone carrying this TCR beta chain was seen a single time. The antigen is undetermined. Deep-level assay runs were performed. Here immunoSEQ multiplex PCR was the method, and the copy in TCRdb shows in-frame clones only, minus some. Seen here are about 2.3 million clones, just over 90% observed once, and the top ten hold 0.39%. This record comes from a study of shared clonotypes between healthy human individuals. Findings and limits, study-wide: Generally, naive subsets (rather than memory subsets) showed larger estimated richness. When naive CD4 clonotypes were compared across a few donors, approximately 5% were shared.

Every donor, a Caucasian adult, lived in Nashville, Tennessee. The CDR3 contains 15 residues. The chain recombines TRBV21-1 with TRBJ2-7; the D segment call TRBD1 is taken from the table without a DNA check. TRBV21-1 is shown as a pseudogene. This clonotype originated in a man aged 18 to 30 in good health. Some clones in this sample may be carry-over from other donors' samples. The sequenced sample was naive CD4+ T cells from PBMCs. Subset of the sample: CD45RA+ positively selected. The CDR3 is CASSRRTGSSYEQYF. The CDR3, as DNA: TGTGCCAGCAGCAGAAGGACAGGGAGCTCCTACGAGCAGTACTTC.